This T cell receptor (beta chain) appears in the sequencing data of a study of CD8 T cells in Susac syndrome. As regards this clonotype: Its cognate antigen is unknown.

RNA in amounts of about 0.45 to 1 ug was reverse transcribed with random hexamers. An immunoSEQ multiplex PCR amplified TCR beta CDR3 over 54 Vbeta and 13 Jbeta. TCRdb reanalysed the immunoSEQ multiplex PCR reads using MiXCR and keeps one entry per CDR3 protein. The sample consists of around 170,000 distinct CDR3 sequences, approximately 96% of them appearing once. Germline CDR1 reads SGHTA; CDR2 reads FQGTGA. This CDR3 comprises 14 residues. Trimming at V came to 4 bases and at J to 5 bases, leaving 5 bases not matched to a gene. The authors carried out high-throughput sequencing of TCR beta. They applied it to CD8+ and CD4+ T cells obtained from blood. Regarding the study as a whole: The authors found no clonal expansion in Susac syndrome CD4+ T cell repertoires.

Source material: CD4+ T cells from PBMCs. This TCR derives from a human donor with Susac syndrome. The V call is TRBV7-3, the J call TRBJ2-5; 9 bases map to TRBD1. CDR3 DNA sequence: TGTGCCAGCAGCTCGACAGGGGGGTTCGAGACCCAGTACTTC. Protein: CASSSTGGFETQYF.